These 2 T cell receptor beta chains originate from one sample sequenced in a study of technical replicates of blood from a few donors. TCRdb keeps only in-frame clones here, not all; method: immunoSEQ multiplex PCR. Altogether about 78,000 clones are present, around 94% being singletons, with the ten largest covering 0.35% to 0.45%. The sequenced sample was T cells isolated from PBMCs. The receptors come from a human donor in good health.

The chain recombines TRBV7-8 with TRBJ2-5; D might be TRBD1 (6 bases). The CDR3 contains 13 residues. Germline V gene sequence: CDR1 SGHVS, CDR2 FQNEAQ. V shed 5 bases and J shed 3 bases, with 10 bases lying between them. The CDR3 DNA sequence: TGTGCCAGCAGCCCCGGGACAAAAGAGACCCAGTACTTC. Translating it yields CASSPGTKETQYF.

CDR3 region: CASSPDRPNEAFF. As DNA, the CDR3 is TGCGCCAGCTCCCCGGACAGGCCGAATGAAGCTTTCTTT. This chain uses TRBV10-1 with TRBJ1-1, with TRBD1 matching over 7 bases. With 8 bases clipped from V and 7 bases from J, the junction kept 10 bases outside the gene matches. The germline V gene has CDR1 WNHNN and CDR2 SYGVQD (reference sequence). The CDR3 has 13 residues.